The next 14 T cell receptor beta chains were all read from a single sample in a study of CD8 T cells in ankylosing spondylitis. Which antigens these TCRs recognize remains unknown. Overall study findings and caveats: Seemingly distinctive of ankylosing spondylitis blood was a TCR beta motif formed by eight highly homologous variants.

TCRdb recomputed calls from the 5' RACE reads with MiXCR, one row per CDR3 protein. The sample lists under 950,000 distinct CDR3 sequences, around a fifth occurring once. The material sequenced was blood, either unsorted or a sorted T cell fraction (not recorded which). The receptors were gathered from a male donor with ankylosing spondylitis.

This clonotype came up a few times. The chain joins TRBV6-1 to TRBJ2-1; D may be TRBD1 (5 bases). The CDR3 runs 15 residues. Germline V gene lookup returns CDR1 MNHNS and CDR2 SASEGT. Trimming left V 6 bases short and J 4 bases short, with 16 bases between. This chain's CDR3 is CASRHGQGRYNEQFF. CDR3 sequence (DNA): TGTGCCAGCAGGCACGGGCAGGGTAGATACAATGAGCAGTTCTTC.

The gene calls are TRBV2 and TRBJ2-3; maybe TRBD2 (6 bases). Germline CDR1 and CDR2: SNHLY and FYNNEI. The V end was cut by 0 bases, the J end by 2 bases, with 24 bases between. This CDR3 comprises 20 residues. CDR3 nucleotide sequence: TGTGCCAGCAGTGAAGCCAACCAGGGATGGGAGGCAACCTCCACAGATACGCAGTATTTT. This sequence encodes CASSEANQGWEATSTDTQYF.

This clonotype came up once. CDR3: CASSRRTANTGELFF. CDR3 coding DNA: TGCGCCAGCAGCCGACGGACAGCGAACACCGGGGAGCTGTTTTTT. The J gene is TRBJ2-2, the V gene TRBV4-3, with D possibly being TRBD1 (6 bases). The CDR3 length is 15 residues. Trimming pared 4 bases from V and 0 bases from J, leaving 9 bases between. Germline CDR1 is LGHNA and CDR2 is YSLEER.

This clonotype was seen only a few times. CDR3 nucleotides: TGTGCCAGTAGTATAGGCCGGAACACTGAAGCTTTCTTT. It encodes CASSIGRNTEAFF. This chain joins TRBV19 and TRBJ1-1, with D unclear. Germline V CDR1 and CDR2: LNHDA, SQIVND (reference sequence). This CDR3 contains 13 residues. V lost 1 base to trimming and J lost 1 base, with 4 bases between them.

The chain has TRBV15 and TRBJ2-3; the match to TRBD2 covers 8 bases. V gave up 0 bases and J gave up 2 bases; unmatched junction bases: 10. Germline assignment: CDR1 LNHNV and CDR2 YYDKDF (reference sequence). This CDR3 region has 18 residues. The CDR3 DNA sequence: TGTGCCACCAGCAGAGATCATCGGCTAGCGGGTTCCACAGATACGCAGTATTTT. Protein: CATSRDHRLAGSTDTQYF.

The table lists this clonotype with a few counts. The chain is built from TRBV28 and TRBJ2-5; D perhaps matches TRBD2 (6 bases). The CDR3 covers 13 residues. The germline V gene has CDR1 MDHEN and CDR2 SYDVKM. V shed 3 bases and J shed 8 bases, with 13 bases lying between them. The CDR3 reads CASSLGRDLTQYF. The CDR3 bases are TGTGCCAGCAGTTTGGGGCGGGACCTTACCCAGTACTTC.

The V and J genes are TRBV4-1 and TRBJ2-1, with 16 bases fitting TRBD2. The length of the CDR3 is 17 residues. V was pared by 2 bases and J by 9 bases, with 7 bases of the junction left unmatched. CDR1 MGHRA and CDR2 YSYEKL come from the germline V gene. The CDR3 DNA reads TGCGCCAGCAGCCAAATGGGACTAGCGGGGGGGCCCGCTGAGCAGTTCTTC. As protein: CASSQMGLAGGPAEQFF.

This clonotype was detected only a few times. CDR3 sequence: CSAYQQDYGYTF. The CDR3 bases are TGCAGCGCATACCAACAGGACTATGGCTACACCTTC. The rearrangement uses TRBV29-1 and TRBJ1-2, with D possibly being TRBD1 (5 bases). The V gene lost 7 bases and the J gene lost 3 bases, with 12 bases spanning the gap. There are 12 residues in the CDR3. The germline gives CDR1 SQVTM, CDR2 ANQGSEA.

The V gene is TRBV6-1, the J gene TRBJ1-1; weak D call: TRBD1 (5 bases). Germline loops: CDR1 MNHNS, CDR2 SASEGT. V lost 6 bases and J 7 bases, leaving 15 bases between the germline ends. The CDR3 has 13 residues. The DNA of the CDR3 is TGTGCCAGCAGGCCCAGGCGGGACCGTGAAGCTTTCTTT. As protein: CASRPRRDREAFF.

The chain is built from TRBV15 and TRBJ1-3; weak D call: TRBD1 (6 bases). The V end lost 0 bases, the J end lost 2 bases, and 14 bases lay between the germline ends. Germline V gene sequence: CDR1 LNHNV, CDR2 YYDKDF (reference sequence). The CDR3 has 17 amino acids. Here the CDR3 reads CATSRDSLGAAGNTIYF. DNA of the CDR3: TGTGCCACCAGCAGAGATAGTTTGGGGGCGGCTGGAAACACCATATATTTT.

This clonotype was observed a handful of times. The chain employs TRBV29-1 and TRBJ2-3, with a possible D match to TRBD1 (5 bases). Germline assignment: CDR1 SQVTM and CDR2 ANQGSEA. The V gene lost 3 bases and the J gene lost 6 bases, with 10 bases spanning the gap. The CDR3 is 12 residues long. As DNA, the CDR3 is TGCAGCGTTGAGGGGCGCAGCGATACGCAGTATTTT. It is translated as CSVEGRSDTQYF.

This clonotype came up many times. The V call is TRBV7-2, the J call TRBJ2-1, with a possible D match to TRBD2 (5 bases). Germline CDR1 reads SGHTA; CDR2 reads FQGNSA. The CDR3 has 15 residues. V lost 0 bases and J lost 10, with 16 bases in between. The CDR3 DNA reads as TGTGCCAGCAGCTTAGCCCAGGCCCTGACTAAGGAGCAGTTCTTC. The encoded protein is CASSLAQALTKEQFF.

This clonotype was detected a few times. The CDR3 DNA reads as TGCGCCAGCAGCCTCCCCTACATGACCGGGGAGCTGTTTTTT. As protein: CASSLPYMTGELFF. V usage is TRBV5-1 and J usage is TRBJ2-2; D not certain. The V gene's germline CDR1 is SGHRS and CDR2 YFSETQ. Trimming pared 4 bases from V and 5 bases from J, leaving 12 bases between. The CDR3 is made up of 14 amino acids. Full variable domain (outside the CDR3, taken from reference TRBV5-1 and TRBJ2-2): KAGVTQTPRYLIKTRGQQVTLSCSPISGHRSVSWYQQTPGQGLQFLFEYFSETQRNKGNFPGRFSGRQFSNSRSEMNVSTLELGDSALYLCASSLPYMTGELFFGEGSRLTVL.

The J gene is TRBJ2-7, the V gene TRBV7-9; weak D call: TRBD2 (7 bases). Germline V gene lookup returns CDR1 SEHNR and CDR2 FQNEAQ (reference sequence). This CDR3 spans 15 amino acids. V lost 0 bases, J lost 2 bases, and 11 bases lay in between. CDR3 nucleotide sequence: TGTGCCAGCAGCTTAGCGGGAGGGGACACCTACGAGCAGTACTTC. This codes for CASSLAGGDTYEQYF.